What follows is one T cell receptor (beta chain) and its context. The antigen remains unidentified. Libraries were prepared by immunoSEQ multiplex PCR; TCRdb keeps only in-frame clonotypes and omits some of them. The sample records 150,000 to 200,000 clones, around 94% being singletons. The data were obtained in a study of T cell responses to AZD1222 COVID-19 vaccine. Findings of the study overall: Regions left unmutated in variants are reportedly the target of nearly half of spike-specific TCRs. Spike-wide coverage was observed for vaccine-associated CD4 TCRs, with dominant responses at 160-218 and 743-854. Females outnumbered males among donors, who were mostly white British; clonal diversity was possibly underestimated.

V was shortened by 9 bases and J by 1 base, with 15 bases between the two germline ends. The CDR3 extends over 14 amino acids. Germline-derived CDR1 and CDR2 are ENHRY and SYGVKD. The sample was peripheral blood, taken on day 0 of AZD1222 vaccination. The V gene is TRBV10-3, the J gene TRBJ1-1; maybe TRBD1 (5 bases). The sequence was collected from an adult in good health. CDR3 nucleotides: TGTGCCATAGCGGCGGGACTCAAGAACACTGAAGCTTTCTTT. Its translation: CAIAAGLKNTEAFF.